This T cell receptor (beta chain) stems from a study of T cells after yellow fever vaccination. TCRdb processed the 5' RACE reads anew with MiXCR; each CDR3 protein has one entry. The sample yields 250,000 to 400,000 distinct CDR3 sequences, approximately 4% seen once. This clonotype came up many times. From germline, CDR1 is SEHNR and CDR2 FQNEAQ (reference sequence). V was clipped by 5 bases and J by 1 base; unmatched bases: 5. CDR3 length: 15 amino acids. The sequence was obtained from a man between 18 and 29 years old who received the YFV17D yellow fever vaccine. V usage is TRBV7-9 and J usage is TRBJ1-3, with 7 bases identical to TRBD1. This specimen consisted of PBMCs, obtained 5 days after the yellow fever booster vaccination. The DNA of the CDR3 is TGTGCCAGCAGCGCCTACAGGGGTTCTGGAAACACCATATATTTT. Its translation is CASSAYRGSGNTIYF.